A selection of T cell receptor beta chains follows, all from one sample in a study of lymphopenia after photon versus proton radiotherapy. The assay was immunoSEQ multiplex PCR, and TCRdb's table has in-frame clones only and misses some. The table lists around 66,000 clones, around 88% of them singletons, with roughly 2% in the top ten. The specimen comprised peripheral blood, sampled from a patient treated with photon-based radiotherapy. The receptor source for this set is a man aged 35 to 55 with gastric cancer. Both conserved end residues are trimmed from each CDR3. The order of the fields is clone size, V gene, CDR3 protein. Clone size is given for some rows only: seen once, a few or many times, or a class if the clone is expanded.

clone size: NA; V gene: TRBV13; CDR3 protein: ASSEGLPARSTDTQY
clone size: once; V gene: TRBV2; CDR3 protein: ASSEYGSSYNSPLH
clone size: NA; V gene: TRBV7-3; CDR3 protein: ASSRSVGTQY
clone size: once; V gene: TRBV15; CDR3 protein: ATSSAVAGNQETQY
clone size: NA; V gene: TRBV5-1; CDR3 protein: ASSPAGGNQPQH
clone size: few; V gene: TRBV30; CDR3 protein: AYEGGVNTEAF
clone size: NA; V gene: TRBV27; CDR3 protein: ASSFRQIGTEAF
clone size: medium-sized; V gene: TRBV6-1; CDR3 protein: ASSEGDRGSVGYT
clone size: NA; V gene: TRBV30; CDR3 protein: AWRGGRVAYNEQF
clone size: NA; V gene: TRBV12-5; CDR3 protein: ASGSDTQRGQPQH
clone size: once; V gene: TRBV11-2; CDR3 protein: ASSFGLAGGYEQY
clone size: NA; V gene: TRBV6-6; CDR3 protein: ASIGGAGNIQY
clone size: NA; V gene: TRBV7-2; CDR3 protein: ASSLARLEGGYT
clone size: once; V gene: TRBV28; CDR3 protein: ASSSTQEQF
clone size: NA; V gene: TRBV4-3; CDR3 protein: ASSQEGRGELF
clone size: NA; V gene: TRBV5-4; CDR3 protein: ASSRLAGGFTDTQY
clone size: NA; V gene: TRBV10-3; CDR3 protein: AIAASGSGDTQY
clone size: NA; V gene: TRBV4-1; CDR3 protein: ASSQRDGRLSPYEQY
clone size: NA; V gene: TRBV11-2; CDR3 protein: ASSFSVNEQF
clone size: NA; V gene: TRBV5-1; CDR3 protein: ASSLGAGGPNQPQH
clone size: few; V gene: TRBV19; CDR3 protein: ASMSRDLSNQPQH
clone size: NA; V gene: TRBV29-1; CDR3 protein: SGSGTSGDEQY
clone size: NA; V gene: TRBV15; CDR3 protein: ATSRGPGQQETQY
clone size: NA; V gene: TRBV9; CDR3 protein: ASSAVGSTDTQY
clone size: NA; V gene: TRBV7-3; CDR3 protein: ASSLSPGVSTDTQY
clone size: NA; V gene: TRBV19; CDR3 protein: ASSIGAAGGTGELF
clone size: NA; V gene: TRBV6-5; CDR3 protein: ASSYSRSSGTQY
clone size: few; V gene: TRBV5-1; CDR3 protein: ASSLAVSNPEAF
clone size: NA; V gene: TRBV19; CDR3 protein: ASRDRGTPQH
clone size: NA; V gene: TRBV6-6; CDR3 protein: ASTWGQDRPNEKLF
clone size: once; V gene: TRBV5-6; CDR3 protein: ASSLFTRVEEKLF
clone size: NA; V gene: TRBV4-2; CDR3 protein: ASSQGQGPEYEQY
clone size: once; V gene: TRBV7-2; CDR3 protein: ASSLGLAGTNGELF
clone size: NA; V gene: TRBV19; CDR3 protein: ASSILEGNSPLH
clone size: NA; V gene: TRBV21-1; CDR3 protein: ASSKRSIQETQY
clone size: few; V gene: TRBV6-6; CDR3 protein: ASSYSDRGNYGYT
clone size: NA; V gene: TRBV4-3; CDR3 protein: ASSQGKGTGETQY
clone size: NA; V gene: TRBV7-7; CDR3 protein: ASSPGGGQPQH
clone size: NA; V gene: TRBV18; CDR3 protein: ASSPYPAQETQY
clone size: NA; V gene: TRBV7-2; CDR3 protein: ASSLGLEDYGYT
clone size: NA; V gene: TRBV18; CDR3 protein: ASSPERTVTGELF
clone size: few; V gene: TRBV30; CDR3 protein: AWSHPRTGRANSPLH
clone size: NA; V gene: TRBV9; CDR3 protein: ASSFARDPRNTGELF
clone size: NA; V gene: TRBV5-4; CDR3 protein: ASSPGLDRGRDTQY
clone size: NA; V gene: TRBV2; CDR3 protein: ASTPGPDRISTGELF
clone size: NA; V gene: TRBV7-6; CDR3 protein: ASSLAGGTDHGYT
clone size: few; V gene: TRBV18; CDR3 protein: ASSPGVGAAGGLGEQY
clone size: NA; V gene: TRBV28; CDR3 protein: AIISARDTEAF
clone size: NA; V gene: TRBV27; CDR3 protein: ASIPQTGHEQY
clone size: NA; V gene: TRBV25-1; CDR3 protein: ASSRQMNTEAF
clone size: NA; V gene: TRBV18; CDR3 protein: ASSPTNGIIGEF
clone size: NA; V gene: TRBV5-4; CDR3 protein: ASSARLGQGNSPLH
clone size: NA; V gene: TRBV19; CDR3 protein: AGGEHGQGLSGYT